Presented here are 20 T cell receptor beta chains from one specimen sequenced in a study of blood T cell repertoires in COVID-19. Using immunoSEQ multiplex PCR, the repertoire was profiled, and TCRdb retains in-frame clones only, with some absent. The sample carries some 150,000 clones, around 90% recorded once. Material for sequencing was peripheral blood. The receptors were gathered from a human donor in a cohort sampled during active COVID-19.

The J gene is TRBJ2-1, the V gene TRBV11-2; 9 positions match TRBD2. The germline gives CDR1 SGHAT, CDR2 FQNNGV. Trimming removed 2 bases from V and 5 bases from J; junction bases left unmatched: 4. There are 15 residues in the CDR3. This chain's CDR3 is CASSLRAGGHNEQFF. CDR3 DNA sequence: TGTGCCAGCAGCTTAAGAGCGGGGGGCCACAATGAGCAGTTCTTC.

The V and J genes are TRBV3-1 (or the pseudogene TRBV3-2) and TRBJ1-5; 8 bases map to TRBD1. The CDR3 sequence is 17 residues long. V trimming: 0 bases; J trimming: 2 bases; junction bases outside the gene matches: 6. Looked up from germline, CDR1 is LGHDT and CDR2 is YNNKEL (reference sequence). In nucleotides, the CDR3 is TGTGCCAGCAGCCAAGACCCCCAGGGGGCTGGCAATCAGCCCCAGCATTTT. It encodes CASSQDPQGAGNQPQHF.

The V and J genes are TRBV10-3 and TRBJ2-2; TRBD2 aligns across 9 bases. V shed 7 bases and J 2 bases; nucleotides not matched to a gene: 5. Germline V gene sequence: CDR1 ENHRY, CDR2 SYGVKD. The CDR3 consists of 15 residues. The CDR3 reads CAINAGGRNTGELFF. CDR3 in DNA: TGTGCCATCAACGCGGGGGGGCGTAACACCGGGGAGCTGTTTTTT.

The chain combines TRBV18 with TRBJ2-7, with D hard to call. CDR1 is KGHSH and CDR2 is LQKENI in the germline V gene. The CDR3 covers 14 residues. Trimming left V 1 base short and J 5 bases short, with 12 bases between. CDR3 coding DNA: TGTGCCAGCTCACCACTGTTAGCTTCGGACGAGCAGTACTTC. It is translated as CASSPLLASDEQYF.

The chain employs TRBV9 and TRBJ2-7; no definite D call. V was clipped by 0 bases and J by 4 bases, with 14 bases between them. In germline, CDR1 is SGDLS, CDR2 YYNGEE. The CDR3 covers 15 residues. The chain's CDR3 is CASSVGILPRYEQYF. The DNA for the CDR3 is TGTGCCAGCAGCGTAGGAATACTTCCAAGATACGAGCAGTACTTC.

This clone was counted a single time. This chain links TRBV3-1 (or the pseudogene TRBV3-2) with TRBJ1-4; TRBD1 agrees at 7 bases. With V trimmed by 6 bases and J by 8 bases, 12 bases remained unmatched. This CDR3 is 15 amino acids long. The germline gives CDR1 LGHDT, CDR2 YNNKEL (reference sequence). CDR3 nucleotides: TGTGCCAGCAGTCTCCCAGGGGGGATTCAGGAAAAACTGTTTTTT. Encoded protein: CASSLPGGIQEKLFF.

The chain uses TRBV7-8 and TRBJ1-5; tentatively, D is TRBD1 (5 bases). Trimming took off 3 bases at V and 5 bases at J, with 11 bases between the two ends. This CDR3 is 14 amino acids long. The germline V gene encodes CDR1 SGHVS and CDR2 FQNEAQ. Here the CDR3 DNA reads TGTGCCAGCAGCTTGCTCCCACAGGATCAGCCCCAGCATTTT. Amino acids: CASSLLPQDQPQHF. The variable domain in full, completed from reference TRBV7-8 and TRBJ1-5, reads GAGVSQSPRYKVAKRGQDVALRCDPISGHVSLFWYQQALGQGPEFLTYFQNEAQLDKSGLPSDRFFAERPEGSVSTLKIQRTQQEDSAVYLCASSLLPQDQPQHFGDGTRLSIL.

The V gene is TRBV9, the J gene TRBJ2-2; weak D call: TRBD1 (5 bases). V lost 4 bases and J lost 10, with 20 bases in between. Looked up from germline, CDR1 is SGDLS and CDR2 is YYNGEE. The CDR3 runs 15 residues. CDR3 DNA: TGTGCCAGCAGCCCCCGGTCGAAAAGTGGGGCGGAGCTGTTTTTT. It yields the protein CASSPRSKSGAELFF.

The genes are TRBV9 and TRBJ1-2; 7 bases fit TRBD1. This CDR3 is built from 13 residues. CDR1 and CDR2 (germline): SGDLS, YYNGEE. V shed 3 bases and J 6 bases; nucleotides not matched to a gene: 5. The CDR3 protein is CASSAGQAHGYTF. The CDR3 bases are TGTGCCAGCAGCGCAGGACAGGCCCATGGCTACACCTTC.

The genes are TRBV3-1 (or the pseudogene TRBV3-2) and TRBJ1-4, with 9 nucleotides matching TRBD1. CDR3 length: 14 amino acids. The V gene's germline CDR1 is LGHDT and CDR2 YNNKEL (reference sequence). Trimming at V came to 3 bases and at J to 5 bases, leaving 1 base not matched to a gene. CDR3 region: CASSHGTGNEKLFF. In nucleotides, the CDR3 is TGTGCCAGCAGCCACGGGACAGGGAATGAAAAACTGTTTTTT.

The rearrangement uses TRBV3-1 (or the pseudogene TRBV3-2) and TRBJ1-4; TRBD1 agrees at 9 bases. Germline V gene lookup returns CDR1 LGHDT and CDR2 YNNKEL (reference sequence). The CDR3 is 16 amino acids. Germline trimming cut 0 bases from V and 8 bases from J; bases unmatched to any gene: 7. DNA of the CDR3: TGTGCCAGCAGCCAAGAGGGACAGGGTCTGGGCGAAAAACTGTTTTTT. This sequence encodes CASSQEGQGLGEKLFF.

The V call is TRBV5-1, the J call TRBJ2-5; D is ambiguous. Trimming left V 1 base short and J 2 bases short, with 6 bases between. Per germline, CDR1 SGHRS and CDR2 YFSETQ. The CDR3 contains 13 residues. The CDR3, as DNA: TGCGCCAGCAGCTTGCAGCGACAAGAGACCCAGTACTTC. This gives the protein CASSLQRQETQYF. Together with reference TRBV5-1 and TRBJ2-5, the CDR3 gives the full variable domain: KAGVTQTPRYLIKTRGQQVTLSCSPISGHRSVSWYQQTPGQGLQFLFEYFSETQRNKGNFPGRFSGRQFSNSRSEMNVSTLELGDSALYLCASSLQRQETQYFGPGTRLLVL.

The chain couples TRBV5-4 to TRBJ1-1; 7 bases are a match to TRBD1. V dropped 2 bases and J dropped 4; count of bases not matched to a gene: 2. The CDR3 is 13 residues long. Germline V gene lookup returns CDR1 SGHNT and CDR2 YYREEE (reference sequence). The CDR3: CASSFRQGTEAFF. As DNA, the CDR3 is TGTGCCAGCAGCTTTCGACAGGGCACTGAAGCTTTCTTT.

The rearrangement links TRBV11-2 to TRBJ1-1; possibly TRBD1 for D (5 bases). The V and J ends lost 5 bases and 1 base respectively, with 14 bases between them. Per germline, CDR1 SGHAT and CDR2 FQNNGV. CDR3 length: 15 residues. CDR3 bases: TGTGCCAGCAGCCCGGCGGGGACGGCGAACACTGAAGCTTTCTTT. This translates into CASSPAGTANTEAFF.

The chain links TRBV19 to TRBJ1-1; D is uncertain. Trimming cost V 5 bases and J 6 bases, with 10 bases left between them. The CDR3 runs 12 residues. CDR1 is LNHDA and CDR2 is SQIVND in the germline V gene (reference sequence). In DNA form, the CDR3 reads TGTGCCAGTAGTGCTTTAGCGCCTGAAGCTTTCTTT. It codes for CASSALAPEAFF.

This clone appeared once. The chain carries TRBV5-1 and TRBJ2-7; the match to TRBD1 covers 7 bases. Germline CDR1 and CDR2: SGHRS and YFSETQ. Trimming removed 4 bases from V and 8 bases from J; junction bases left unmatched: 12. The CDR3 covers 14 residues. CDR3 region: CASSHGDRVVKQYF. Here the CDR3 DNA reads TGCGCCAGCAGCCACGGCGACAGGGTGGTGAAGCAGTACTTC. The entire variable domain, with the rest obtained from reference TRBV5-1 and TRBJ2-7, is as follows: KAGVTQTPRYLIKTRGQQVTLSCSPISGHRSVSWYQQTPGQGLQFLFEYFSETQRNKGNFPGRFSGRQFSNSRSEMNVSTLELGDSALYLCASSHGDRVVKQYFGPGTRLTVT.

This chain uses TRBV12-3 or TRBV12-4 with TRBJ1-1; tentative D call: TRBD1 (5 bases). The CDR3 runs 13 residues. The ends were cut back, 6 bases at V and 3 bases at J, with 11 bases in the middle. The CDR3 sequence: CASSPGSYTEAFF. The CDR3 DNA follows: TGTGCCAGCAGCCCAGGGTCGTACACTGAAGCTTTCTTT.

The rearrangement uses TRBV30 and TRBJ2-1, with 10 bases lining up with TRBD2. There are 16 residues in the CDR3. Trimming took 3 bases from V and 8 from J; bases not matched to a gene: 13. Germline V gene data show CDR1 as GTSNPN and CDR2 as SVGIG (reference sequence). CDR3: CAWRGKAGGPGYEQFF. DNA for the CDR3: TGTGCCTGGAGGGGAAAAGCGGGGGGGCCTGGGTATGAGCAGTTCTTC.

The chain joins TRBV9 to TRBJ2-5; tentatively, D is TRBD1 (6 bases). Germline values: CDR1 SGDLS, CDR2 YYNGEE. V lost 6 bases and J lost 5, with 17 bases in between. The CDR3 is made up of 14 amino acids. The CDR3 spells CASTQGNAGETQYF. CDR3 nucleotide sequence: TGTGCCAGCACCCAGGGGAATGCCGGGGAGACCCAGTACTTC.

This rearrangement joins TRBV4-3 to TRBJ1-6, with 7 positions matching TRBD1. This CDR3 spans 16 amino acids. V lost 0 bases and J lost 6; bases outside the gene matches: 5. Per the germline V gene, CDR1 is LGHNA and CDR2 is YSLEER. Written as DNA, the CDR3 is TGCGCCAGCAGCCAAGAAGCGGACAGGATTAATTCACCCCTCCACTTT. Protein: CASSQEADRINSPLHF.